This T cell receptor (beta chain) was captured by sequencing in a study of tumor-infiltrating lymphocytes in primary liver carcinoma. Turning to this clonotype: A much larger clone lies a single base off, so this may be a read error.

RNA was extracted from whole blood without cell sorting, alongside germline DNA. Trimming pared 4 bases from V and 10 bases from J, leaving 10 bases between. Per the germline V gene, CDR1 is SQVTM and CDR2 is ANQGSEA. The CDR3 spans 10 residues. TCR beta cDNA came from around 0.5 ug total RNA, primed with a constant-region primer. Three rounds of nested multiplex PCR with slightly modified ARM-PCR produced TCR beta libraries. Investigators reported that the first two PCR rounds, at around 11 cycles each, used TRBV1-TRBV30 forward primers with a C-beta reverse primer. TCRdb itself ran the multiplex PCR reads through MiXCR, one entry per CDR3 protein. Of hundreds of thousands of distinct CDR3 sequences detected, almost 60% appear once; the ten largest clones hold over 15%.

The sequence came from a woman aged 25 to 39 with primary liver carcinoma and hepatitis B virus infection. The source material was peripheral blood. The chain joins TRBV29-1 to TRBJ1-2; D is ambiguous. CDR3 nucleotide sequence: TGCAGCGTTGGTGAAAGTGACTACACCTTC. Protein product: CSVGESDYTF. Variable domain in full (rest from reference TRBV29-1 and TRBJ1-2): SAVISQKPSRDICQRGTSLTIQCQVDSQVTMMFWYRQQPGQSLTLIATANQGSEATYESGFVIDKFPISRPNLTFSTLTVSNMSPEDSSIYLCSVGESDYTFGSGTRLTVV.